This TCR beta chain was identified during a study of post-analysis software for immune sequencing data. Study results and limitations: Controls had significantly higher normalized Chao1 diversity than multiple sclerosis patients. Five TRBV segments, including TRBV5-6, TRBV5-1 and TRBV20-1, were more frequent in patients than controls. Samples from one preparation batch, clustered by F measure, grouped strongly together.

Presence of unique molecular identifiers characterized the TCR beta cDNA libraries. One entry per CDR3 protein, called by TCRdb with MiXCR from the PCR reads. This table holds about 620,000 distinct CDR3 sequences, 40% to 50% found once. The V end was cut by 3 bases, the J end by 3 bases, with 16 bases between. The CDR3 is 16 amino acids. Of note for this clonotype: Its antigen is not identified.

This rearrangement joins TRBV12-3 or TRBV12-4 to TRBJ2-3; D perhaps matches TRBD1 (5 bases). The source of this sequence is a girl aged 5-17 years with multiple sclerosis. Specimen: blood. This chain's CDR3 is CASSFRGSWATDTQYF. Written as DNA, the CDR3 is TGTGCCAGCAGTTTTAGGGGCAGCTGGGCAACAGATACGCAGTATTTT.